The 23 T cell receptor beta chains below come from one sample, sequenced in a study of blood T cells in healthy people across ages. A second about 7 to 12 cycle PCR used barcoded and J-beta primers. TCRdb reanalysed the 5' RACE reads using MiXCR and keeps one entry per CDR3 protein. The sample yields fewer than 2,000,000 distinct CDR3 sequences, roughly two fifths seen once. The source material was blood. The receptors here all came from a human donor in good health.

The chain has TRBV12-3 or TRBV12-4 and TRBJ2-1; the D is unclear. The CDR3 sequence is 15 residues long. Between the trimmed V and J ends, which lost 1 base and 2 bases, there was a span of 9 bases. The CDR3, as DNA: TGTGCCAGCAGTTTAGGTAACCCTACCTACAATGAGCAGTTCTTC. It specifies CASSLGNPTYNEQFF.

The chain combines TRBV20-1 with TRBJ2-7; TRBD1 aligns across 7 bases. This CDR3 has 15 amino acids. V lost 6 bases and J lost 0; bases outside the gene matches: 11. Germline V lookup: CDR1 DFQATT, CDR2 SNEGSKA (reference sequence). The chain's CDR3 is CSATKFTGASYEQYF. Here the CDR3 DNA reads TGCAGTGCCACAAAGTTTACAGGGGCCTCCTACGAGCAGTACTTC.

This rearrangement joins TRBV14 to TRBJ2-7; TRBD1 agrees at 7 bases. The ends lost 0 bases at V and 5 bases at J; junction bases unmatched: 10. In germline, CDR1 is SGHDN, CDR2 FVKESK. CDR3 length equals 16 residues. CDR3 amino acids: CASSQEVYEGADEQYF. As DNA, the CDR3 is TGTGCCAGCAGCCAAGAGGTCTACGAGGGGGCGGACGAGCAGTACTTC.

The chain joins TRBV20-1 to TRBJ2-5; tentative D call: TRBD1 (6 bases). Trimming removed 6 bases at V and 1 base at J, with 15 bases between. CDR1 is DFQATT and CDR2 is SNEGSKA in the germline V gene (reference sequence). There are 14 residues in the CDR3. CDR3 nucleotides: TGCAGTGCCAAGAACAGGGTCGGCCAAGAGACCCAGTACTTC. It specifies CSAKNRVGQETQYF.

V is TRBV4-3 and J is TRBJ2-3; possibly TRBD1 for D (6 bases). Germline V gene sequence: CDR1 LGHNA, CDR2 YSLEER. Trimming left V 3 bases short and J 4 bases short, with 23 bases between. CDR3 size: 18 residues. The CDR3 is CASSQFAPGHNKPDTQYF. The CDR3 nucleotides are TGCGCCAGCAGCCAGTTTGCCCCGGGACACAATAAGCCAGATACGCAGTATTTT.

The V call is TRBV5-1, the J call TRBJ2-7; TRBD1 or TRBD2 may be the D gene (6 bases each). Deletions cut 0 bases from V and 3 bases from J, with 19 bases between. Germline loops: CDR1 SGHRS, CDR2 YFSETQ. This CDR3 spans 17 amino acids. The DNA for the CDR3 is TGCGCCAGCAGCTTGGGCCCTAAGACGGGGGCTTTCTACGAGCAGTACTTC. This translates into CASSLGPKTGAFYEQYF. The full variable domain, with the rest looked up from reference TRBV5-1 and TRBJ2-7, is KAGVTQTPRYLIKTRGQQVTLSCSPISGHRSVSWYQQTPGQGLQFLFEYFSETQRNKGNFPGRFSGRQFSNSRSEMNVSTLELGDSALYLCASSLGPKTGAFYEQYFGPGTRLTVT.

This chain uses TRBV9 with TRBJ1-2; unclear D gene. CDR3 length: 13 residues. Trimming shortened V by 0 bases and J by 8 bases, and 11 bases separated the two germline ends. Germline loops: CDR1 SGDLS, CDR2 YYNGEE. CDR3 nucleotide sequence: TGTGCCAGCAGCGTAGCCGGGGTAAGGGGCTACACCTTC. Translation: CASSVAGVRGYTF. Based on the CDR3 plus reference TRBV9 and TRBJ1-2, the full variable domain is DSGVTQTPKHLITATGQRVTLRCSPRSGDLSVYWYQQSLDQGLQFLIQYYNGEERAKGNILERFSAQQFPDLHSELNLSSLELGDSALYFCASSVAGVRGYTFGSGTRLTVV.

V is TRBV29-1 and J is TRBJ2-7, with a tentative D call TRBD2 (5 bases). V was pared by 6 bases and J by 0 bases, with 15 bases between. Germline V gene lookup returns CDR1 SQVTM and CDR2 ANQGSEA. This CDR3 is 14 amino acids long. The CDR3 region has the DNA TGCAGCGTGACCTTGGGGAGAGTCTCCTACGAGCAGTACTTC. Translating gives CSVTLGRVSYEQYF.

A remark on this clonotype: The junction differs from germline at one of its ends, possibly a read error. The chain has TRBV9 and TRBJ2-7, with D possibly being TRBD1 (6 bases). The tail of the sequence fits TRBJ2-5 better, so the J call may be wrong. Germline V gives CDR1 SGDLS, CDR2 YYNGEE. This CDR3 has 17 amino acids. The CDR3 nucleotides read TGTGCCGGCAGCGTAGGCAGGGGAGATCATAGGATGGGGACCCAGTACTTC. Translating it yields CAGSVGRGDHRMGTQYF.

This clonotype was recorded a few times. The chain links TRBV20-1 to TRBJ1-5, with 11 bases identical to TRBD1. The CDR3 covers 16 residues. Germline CDR1 DFQATT, CDR2 SNEGSKA (reference sequence). Germline trimming cut 0 bases from V and 6 bases from J; bases unmatched to any gene: 7. CDR3 sequence: CSARDQGQGVSQPQHF. The CDR3, as DNA: TGCAGTGCTAGAGACCAGGGACAGGGGGTAAGTCAGCCCCAGCATTTT.

The chain employs TRBV20-1 and TRBJ2-1; TRBD2 matches 10 bases. The CDR3 spans 14 residues. The germline CDR1 and CDR2 sequences are DFQATT and SNEGSKA (reference sequence). After removal of 3 bases from V and 5 bases from J, the junction contained 4 bases not matched to a gene. The CDR3 protein is CSASGLAGDNEQFF. CDR3 in DNA: TGCAGTGCTAGTGGGCTAGCGGGGGACAATGAGCAGTTCTTC.

The chain employs TRBV7-9 and TRBJ2-1, with 10 bases that match TRBD2. Germline V gene data show CDR1 as SEHNR and CDR2 as FQNEAQ (reference sequence). With 8 bases clipped from V and 7 bases from J, the junction kept 11 bases outside the gene matches. The CDR3 consists of 15 residues. CDR3 amino acids: CASAELAGGQNEQFF. Written as DNA, the CDR3 is TGTGCCAGCGCCGAATTAGCGGGGGGCCAGAATGAGCAGTTCTTC.

This clonotype was recorded many times. V usage is TRBV29-1 and J usage is TRBJ2-5; D not certain. The CDR3 has 12 amino acids. The germline V gene encodes CDR1 SQVTM and CDR2 ANQGSEA. The V end lost 4 bases, the J end lost 5 bases, and 11 bases lay between the germline ends. CDR3 bases: TGCAGCGTTGTAGGATCCGGGGAGACCCAGTACTTC. This encodes CSVVGSGETQYF. Drawing the rest from reference TRBV29-1 and TRBJ2-5, the complete variable domain is SAVISQKPSRDICQRGTSLTIQCQVDSQVTMMFWYRQQPGQSLTLIATANQGSEATYESGFVIDKFPISRPNLTFSTLTVSNMSPEDSSIYLCSVVGSGETQYFGPGTRLLVL.

The rearrangement joins TRBV5-5 to TRBJ1-2, with 8 bases lining up with TRBD1. Trimming took 2 bases from V and 7 from J; bases not matched to a gene: 4. The length of the CDR3 is 13 residues. The V gene's germline CDR1 is SGHKS and CDR2 YYEKEE (reference sequence). The CDR3 bases are TGTGCCAGCAGCTTTGCACAGGGGGGTGGCTACACCTTC. This gives the protein CASSFAQGGGYTF.

In this sample, this clonotype turned up a few times. This chain uses TRBV9 with TRBJ2-3; D gene uncertain. CDR1 and CDR2 from the germline V gene are SGDLS and YYNGEE. This CDR3 region has 14 residues. Trimming pared 0 bases from V and 4 bases from J, leaving 9 bases between. CDR3 sequence: CASSVGDDADTQYF. The CDR3 coding sequence is TGTGCCAGCAGCGTAGGCGACGACGCAGATACGCAGTATTTT.

The chain links TRBV15 to TRBJ1-5, with D tentatively TRBD1 (5 bases). Germline V gene data show CDR1 as LNHNV and CDR2 as YYDKDF (reference sequence). Deletions cut 7 bases from V and 4 bases from J, with 17 bases between. This CDR3 has 15 residues. CDR3 DNA sequence: TGTGCCACCAAGAAGGAGAGGGGAAATAATCAGCCCCAGCATTTT. Protein sequence: CATKKERGNNQPQHF.

This rearrangement joins TRBV20-1 to TRBJ1-4; 8 bases agree with TRBD1. CDR1 is DFQATT and CDR2 is SNEGSKA in the germline V gene (reference sequence). The CDR3 runs to 13 residues. With V trimmed by 4 bases and J by 5 bases, 3 bases remained unmatched. The CDR3 DNA reads TGCAGTGCTACGGGACAGGTCAATGAAAAACTGTTTTTT. Translated: CSATGQVNEKLFF.

The V call is TRBV5-1, the J call TRBJ2-3; 10 bases are shared with TRBD2. The junction had 10 bases not matched to a gene; V was cut back by 2 bases and J by 10 bases. There are 15 residues in the CDR3. Germline loops: CDR1 SGHRS, CDR2 YFSETQ. Written as DNA, the CDR3 is TGCGCCAGCAGCTTAGGCAGCGGGGGGGCCCATTCGCAGTATTTT. It specifies CASSLGSGGAHSQYF.

This clonotype has only a few counts. This chain links TRBV12-3 or TRBV12-4 with TRBJ2-2, with 11 positions matching TRBD1. The CDR3 covers 16 residues. Unmatched junction bases numbered 6, after V lost 5 bases and J lost 4 bases. CDR3 coding DNA: TGTGCCAGCAGTCGATCCGGGACAGGGGGCACCGGGGAGCTGTTTTTT. This sequence encodes CASSRSGTGGTGELFF.

The rearrangement links TRBV7-2 to TRBJ2-1; D is unresolved. The V gene's germline CDR1 is SGHTA and CDR2 FQGNSA. Trimming removed 1 base at V and 0 bases at J, with 13 bases between. The CDR3 covers 17 residues. The CDR3 DNA reads as TGTGCCAGCAGCTTAGAGGTCTATCCAAGCTCCTACAATGAGCAGTTCTTC. It specifies CASSLEVYPSSYNEQFF.

On this clonotype itself: A junction end diverges from the germline sequence, so it may reflect a read error. This chain links TRBV7-9 with TRBJ2-5; D gene uncertain. Germline V gene data show CDR1 as SEHNR and CDR2 as FQNEAQ (reference sequence). The CDR3 is 13 amino acids. The CDR3 region is CASSRPIQETQYF. The CDR3 bases are TGCGCCAGCAGCCGACCGATTCAAGAGACCCAGTACTTC.

The CDR3 DNA is TGTGCCAGCACCCGATGGGGGGCTGGCTATGGCTACACCTTC. It codes for CASTRWGAGYGYTF. The chain recombines TRBV11-2 with TRBJ1-2, with D possibly matching TRBD1 (6 bases). The CDR3 length is 14 residues. The V gene lost 7 bases and the J gene lost 4 bases, with 16 bases spanning the gap. CDR1 and CDR2 from the germline V gene are SGHAT and FQNNGV.

The chain links TRBV29-1 to TRBJ2-5; the D gene is possibly TRBD2 (7 bases). V was pared by 3 bases and J by 4 bases, with 12 bases between. This CDR3 has 13 residues. The germline gives CDR1 SQVTM, CDR2 ANQGSEA. DNA for the CDR3: TGCAGCGTTGACGGGGGGCGCGGAGAGACCCAGTACTTC. Translated: CSVDGGRGETQYF. Looking up the rest from reference TRBV29-1 and TRBJ2-5 gives the full variable domain: SAVISQKPSRDICQRGTSLTIQCQVDSQVTMMFWYRQQPGQSLTLIATANQGSEATYESGFVIDKFPISRPNLTFSTLTVSNMSPEDSSIYLCSVDGGRGETQYFGPGTRLLVL.